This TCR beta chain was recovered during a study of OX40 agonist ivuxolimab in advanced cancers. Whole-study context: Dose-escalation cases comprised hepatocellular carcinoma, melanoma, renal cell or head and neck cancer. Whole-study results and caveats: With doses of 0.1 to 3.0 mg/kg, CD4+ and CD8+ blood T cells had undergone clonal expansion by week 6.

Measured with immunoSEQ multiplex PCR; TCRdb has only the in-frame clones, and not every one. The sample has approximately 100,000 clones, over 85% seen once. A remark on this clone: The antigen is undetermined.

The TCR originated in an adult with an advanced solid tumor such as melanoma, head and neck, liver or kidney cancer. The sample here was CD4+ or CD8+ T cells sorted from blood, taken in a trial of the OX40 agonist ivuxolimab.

CDR3 amino acids: CASSLRQGADTQYF. In nucleotides, the CDR3 is TGTGCCAGCAGTCTACGACAGGGGGCAGATACGCAGTATTTT. The rearrangement joins TRBV27 to TRBJ2-3; 9 nucleotides align to TRBD1. The ends lost 5 bases at V and 4 bases at J; junction bases unmatched: 4. The CDR3 totals 14 residues. CDR1 and CDR2 (germline): MNHEY, SMNVEV (reference sequence).